The entry below gives a single T cell receptor (beta chain) sequence along with its context. Antigen specificity is unknown. CDR1 and CDR2 from the germline V gene are MNHEY and SMNVEV (reference sequence). The J segment lost 0 bases and the V segment lost 3 bases, leaving 13 bases of the junction unmatched. The CDR3 extends over 19 amino acids. Sorted-subset replicate PCR reactions were performed with approximately 0.2 ug DNA, corresponding to roughly 31,000 T cell genomes. Assay: immunoSEQ multiplex PCR; the TCRdb copy retains only in-frame clones and omits some. The sample records approximately 340,000 clones, less than 85% being singletons. The data belong to a study of shared clonotypes between healthy human individuals. Overall study findings and caveats: At large depth, rarefaction still showed sorted-subset sequencing to be incomplete. Investigators collected only blood, and repertoires in tissues likely differ.

This receptor was identified in a man aged 25-40 years in good health. The sample consisted of memory CD4+ T cells sorted from blood. Specified subset: CD45RA-negative fraction. The chain uses TRBV27 and TRBJ2-3; the match to TRBD2 covers 9 bases. The CDR3 is CASSFGAIRSGRSTDTQYF. The CDR3 nucleotides read TGTGCCAGCAGTTTCGGGGCGATCAGAAGCGGGAGGAGCACAGATACGCAGTATTTT.